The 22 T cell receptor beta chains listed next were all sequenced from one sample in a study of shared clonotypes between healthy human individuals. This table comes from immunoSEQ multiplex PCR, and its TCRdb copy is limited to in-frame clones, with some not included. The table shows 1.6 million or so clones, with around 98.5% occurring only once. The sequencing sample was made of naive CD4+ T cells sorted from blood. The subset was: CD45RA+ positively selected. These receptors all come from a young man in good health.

CDR3 DNA: TGTGCCAGCTCCCCCTCGATCATCGAGATGTCCGAGCAGTACTTC. Protein product: CASSPSIIEMSEQYF. The chain is built from TRBV18 and TRBJ2-7; no firm D call. The V and J ends lost 6 bases and 6 bases respectively, with 21 bases between them. The CDR3 is 15 amino acids. Germline V gene data show CDR1 as KGHSH and CDR2 as LQKENI.

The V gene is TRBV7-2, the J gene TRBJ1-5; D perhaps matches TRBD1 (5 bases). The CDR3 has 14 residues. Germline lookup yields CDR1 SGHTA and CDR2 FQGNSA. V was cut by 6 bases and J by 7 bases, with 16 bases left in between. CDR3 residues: CASSRSGAGQPQHF. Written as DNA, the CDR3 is TGTGCCAGCAGTCGCAGTGGGGCGGGCCAGCCCCAGCATTTT.

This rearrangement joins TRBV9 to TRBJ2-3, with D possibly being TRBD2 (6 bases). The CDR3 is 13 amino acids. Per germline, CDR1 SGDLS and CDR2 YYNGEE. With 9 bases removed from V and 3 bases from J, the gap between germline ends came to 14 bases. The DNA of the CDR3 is TGTGCCATACGACTAGAGGGAACAGATACGCAGTATTTT. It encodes CAIRLEGTDTQYF.

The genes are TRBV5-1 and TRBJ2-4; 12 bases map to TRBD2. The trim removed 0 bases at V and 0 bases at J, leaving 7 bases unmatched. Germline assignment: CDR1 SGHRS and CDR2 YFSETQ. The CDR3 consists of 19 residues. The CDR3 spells CASSLAGTSGSRAKNIQYF. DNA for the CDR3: TGCGCCAGCAGCTTGGCCGGGACTAGCGGGTCCAGAGCCAAAAACATTCAGTACTTC. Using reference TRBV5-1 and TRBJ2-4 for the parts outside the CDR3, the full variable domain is KAGVTQTPRYLIKTRGQQVTLSCSPISGHRSVSWYQQTPGQGLQFLFEYFSETQRNKGNFPGRFSGRQFSNSRSEMNVSTLELGDSALYLCASSLAGTSGSRAKNIQYFGAGTRLSVL.

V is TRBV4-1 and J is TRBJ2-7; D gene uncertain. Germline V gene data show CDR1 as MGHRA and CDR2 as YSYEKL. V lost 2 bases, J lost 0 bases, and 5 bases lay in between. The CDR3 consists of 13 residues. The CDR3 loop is CASSQPSSYEQYF. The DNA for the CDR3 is TGCGCCAGCAGCCAACCGTCCTCCTACGAGCAGTACTTC.

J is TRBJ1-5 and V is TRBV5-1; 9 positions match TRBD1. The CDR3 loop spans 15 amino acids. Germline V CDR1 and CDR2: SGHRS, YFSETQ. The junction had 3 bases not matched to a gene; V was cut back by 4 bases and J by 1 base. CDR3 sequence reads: CASSAGQGSNQPQHF. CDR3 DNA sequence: TGCGCCAGCAGCGCGGGACAGGGAAGCAATCAGCCCCAGCATTTT.

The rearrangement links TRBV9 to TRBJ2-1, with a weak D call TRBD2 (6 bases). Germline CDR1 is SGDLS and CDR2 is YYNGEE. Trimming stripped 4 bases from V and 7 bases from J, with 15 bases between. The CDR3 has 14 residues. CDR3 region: CASSPYSGVNEQFF. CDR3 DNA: TGTGCCAGCAGCCCATACTCGGGGGTTAATGAGCAGTTCTTC.

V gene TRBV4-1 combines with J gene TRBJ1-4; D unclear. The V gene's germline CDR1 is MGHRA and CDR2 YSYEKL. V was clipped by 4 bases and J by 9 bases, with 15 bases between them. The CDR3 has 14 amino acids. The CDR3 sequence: CASSRPVGLQKLFF. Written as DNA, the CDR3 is TGCGCCAGCAGCCGGCCGGTTGGGCTTCAAAAACTGTTTTTT.

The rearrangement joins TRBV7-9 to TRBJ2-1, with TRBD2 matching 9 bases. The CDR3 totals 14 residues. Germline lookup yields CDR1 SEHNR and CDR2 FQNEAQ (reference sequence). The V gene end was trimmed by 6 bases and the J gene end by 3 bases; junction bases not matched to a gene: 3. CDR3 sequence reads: CASRLTSGYNEQFF. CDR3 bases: TGTGCCAGCAGATTGACTAGCGGCTACAATGAGCAGTTCTTC.

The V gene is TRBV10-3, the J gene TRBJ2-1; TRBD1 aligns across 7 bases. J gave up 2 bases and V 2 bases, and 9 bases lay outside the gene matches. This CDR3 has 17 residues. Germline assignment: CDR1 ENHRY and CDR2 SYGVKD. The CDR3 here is CAISETGTASPYNEQFF. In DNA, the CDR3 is TGTGCCATCAGTGAGACCGGGACAGCCTCACCCTACAATGAGCAGTTCTTC.

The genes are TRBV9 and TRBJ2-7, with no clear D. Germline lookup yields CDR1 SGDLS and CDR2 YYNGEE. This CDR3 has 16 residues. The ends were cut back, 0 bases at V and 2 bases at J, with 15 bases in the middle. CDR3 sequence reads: CASSVEPVAWAYEQYF. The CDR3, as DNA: TGTGCCAGCAGCGTAGAGCCCGTTGCGTGGGCCTACGAGCAGTACTTC.

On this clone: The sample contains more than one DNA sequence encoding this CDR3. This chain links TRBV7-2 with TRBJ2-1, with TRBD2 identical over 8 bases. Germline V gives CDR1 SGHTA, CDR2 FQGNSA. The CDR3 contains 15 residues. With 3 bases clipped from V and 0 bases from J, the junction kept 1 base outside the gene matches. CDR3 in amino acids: CASSFSGSSYNEQFF. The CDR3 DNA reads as TGTGCCAGCAGCTTCAGCGGGAGCTCCTACAATGAGCAGTTCTTC.

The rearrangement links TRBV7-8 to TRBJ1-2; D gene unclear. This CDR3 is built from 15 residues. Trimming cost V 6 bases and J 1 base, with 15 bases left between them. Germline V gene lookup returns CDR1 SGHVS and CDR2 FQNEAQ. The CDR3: CASSRAGELNYGYTF. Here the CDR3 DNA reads TGTGCCAGCAGTAGGGCCGGAGAACTTAACTATGGCTACACCTTC.

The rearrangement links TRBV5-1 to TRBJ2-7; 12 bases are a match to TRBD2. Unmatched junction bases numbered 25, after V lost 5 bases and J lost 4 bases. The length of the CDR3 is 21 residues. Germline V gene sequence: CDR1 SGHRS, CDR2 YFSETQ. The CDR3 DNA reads TGCGCCAGCAGTTCATTTAACCGACTAGCGGGAGCTGGGGGCACGGGTTACGAGCAGTACTTC. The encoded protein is CASSSFNRLAGAGGTGYEQYF.

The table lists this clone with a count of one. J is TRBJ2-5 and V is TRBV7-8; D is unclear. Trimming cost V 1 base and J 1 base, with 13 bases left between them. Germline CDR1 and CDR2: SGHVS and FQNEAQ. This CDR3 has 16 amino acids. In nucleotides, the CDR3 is TGTGCCAGCAGCTTAGAGGCCTCCCAATCCCAAGAGACCCAGTACTTC. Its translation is CASSLEASQSQETQYF.

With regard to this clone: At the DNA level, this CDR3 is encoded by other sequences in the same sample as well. CDR3 loop: CASSLTGTGELFF. The CDR3 nucleotides read TGTGCCAGCAGCTTAACGGGCACCGGGGAGCTGTTTTTT. This chain joins TRBV7-3 and TRBJ2-2; D gene unclear. V lost 0 bases, J lost 4 bases, and 3 bases lay in between. Germline V gene lookup returns CDR1 SGHTA and CDR2 FQGTGA. The CDR3 runs to 13 residues.

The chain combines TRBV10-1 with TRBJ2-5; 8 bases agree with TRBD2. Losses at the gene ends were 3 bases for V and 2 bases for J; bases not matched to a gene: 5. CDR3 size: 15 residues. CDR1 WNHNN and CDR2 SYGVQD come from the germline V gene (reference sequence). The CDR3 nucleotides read TGCGCCAGCAGTGACCCGGGACTAGGGCAAGAGACCCAGTACTTC. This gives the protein CASSDPGLGQETQYF.

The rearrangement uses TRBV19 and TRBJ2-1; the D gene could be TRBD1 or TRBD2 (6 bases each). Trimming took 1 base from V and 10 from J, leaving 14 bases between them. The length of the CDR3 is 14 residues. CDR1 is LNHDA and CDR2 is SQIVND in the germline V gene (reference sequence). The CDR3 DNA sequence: TGTGCCAGTAGTATAGTGGGGGGCCCGAGCGAGCAGTTCTTC. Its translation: CASSIVGGPSEQFF.

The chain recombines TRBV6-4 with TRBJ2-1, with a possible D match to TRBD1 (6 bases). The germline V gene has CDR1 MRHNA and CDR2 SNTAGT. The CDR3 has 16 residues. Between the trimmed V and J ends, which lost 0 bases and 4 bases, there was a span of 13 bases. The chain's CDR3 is CASSDSSAGAYNEQFF. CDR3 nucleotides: TGTGCCAGCAGTGACTCGTCGGCAGGGGCATACAATGAGCAGTTCTTC.

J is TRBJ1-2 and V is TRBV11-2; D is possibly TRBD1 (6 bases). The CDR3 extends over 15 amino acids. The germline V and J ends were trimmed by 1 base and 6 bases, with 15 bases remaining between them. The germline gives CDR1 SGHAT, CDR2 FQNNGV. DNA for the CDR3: TGTGCCAGCAGCTTAGTTATTCCCTACAGGGATGGCTACACCTTC. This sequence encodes CASSLVIPYRDGYTF.

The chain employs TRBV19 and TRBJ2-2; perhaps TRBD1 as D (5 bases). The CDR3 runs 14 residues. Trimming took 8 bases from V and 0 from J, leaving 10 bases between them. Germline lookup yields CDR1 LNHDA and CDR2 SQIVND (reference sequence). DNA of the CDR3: TGTGCCAGTGGACAAATCTCGAACACCGGGGAGCTGTTTTTT. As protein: CASGQISNTGELFF.

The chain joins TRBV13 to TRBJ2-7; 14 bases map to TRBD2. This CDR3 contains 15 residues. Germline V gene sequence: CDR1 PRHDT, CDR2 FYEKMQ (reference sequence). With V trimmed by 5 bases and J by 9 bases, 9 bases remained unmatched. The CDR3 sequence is CASSATGTSGSRQYF. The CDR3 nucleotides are TGTGCCAGCAGCGCCACCGGGACTAGCGGGAGCCGGCAGTACTTC.